A selection of T cell receptor beta chains follows, all from one sample in a study of blood T cell repertoires in COVID-19. Clones were read by immunoSEQ multiplex PCR, and TCRdb kept only the in-frame ones, dropping some. The sample has about 280,000 clones, about nine tenths seen once; the top ten hold 2% to 2.5%. The specimen sequenced was peripheral blood. Receptors originate from a man aged 45-65 years with acute or convalescent COVID-19. Both conserved end residues are part of each CDR3. D genes are given only for firm matches. Where a row states a size, it is once, few, many or the class of an expanded clone; other rows omit it.

TRBJ1-2 | TRBV5-5 | . | . | CASSLVEYGYTF | TGTGCCAGCAGCTTGGTTGAGTACGGCTACACCTTC
TRBJ1-2 | TRBV3-1/TRBV3-2 | . | . | CASSQGWRYGYTF | TGTGCCAGCAGCCAAGGTTGGAGGTATGGCTACACCTTC
TRBJ2-7 | TRBV5-6 | . | TRBD1 | CASSSRTGLSYEQYF | TGTGCCAGCAGCAGCCGGACAGGGCTTTCCTACGAGCAGTACTTC
TRBJ2-5 | TRBV7-3 | . | . | CASSLFGVRETQYF | TGTGCCAGCAGCTTATTTGGAGTCCGGGAGACCCAGTACTTC
TRBJ2-1 | TRBV30 | . | . | CAWARASYNEQFF | TGTGCCTGGGCGAGGGCATCCTACAATGAGCAGTTCTTC
TRBJ2-7 | TRBV5-1 | . | . | CASSLAGRRGSEQYF | TGCGCCAGCAGCTTGGCTGGCAGGCGGGGCTCCGAGCAGTACTTC
TRBJ2-3 | TRBV10-3 | . | TRBD1 | CAIREGTGLTDTQYF | TGTGCCATCAGAGAGGGGACAGGACTAACAGATACGCAGTATTTT
TRBJ2-2 | TRBV5-1 | . | TRBD1 | CASSIQGDRNTGELFF | TGCGCCAGCAGCATACAGGGGGACAGGAACACCGGGGAGCTGTTTTTT
TRBJ2-4 | TRBV5-1 | . | TRBD1 | CASSLGNKGRGRVNIQYF | TGCGCCAGCAGCTTGGGAAATAAGGGCAGGGGGCGCGTAAACATTCAGTACTTC
TRBJ1-5 | TRBV2 | . | . | CASSLYTAGQPQHF | TGTGCCAGCAGTTTGTATACAGCGGGGCAGCCCCAGCATTTT
TRBJ1-6 | TRBV5-6 | . | TRBD1 | CASSLGQGRSPLHF | TGTGCCAGCAGCCTAGGACAGGGAAGATCACCCCTCCACTTT
TRBJ2-7 | TRBV15 | . | . | CATSSRGVGEQYF | TGTGCCACCAGCAGCCGGGGTGTCGGCGAGCAGTACTTC
TRBJ1-1 | TRBV5-6 | . | . | CASSPAGGNTEAFF | TGTGCCAGCAGCCCCGCGGGGGGGAACACTGAAGCTTTCTTT
TRBJ1-3 | TRBV5-4 | . | . | CASSLDRAGNTIYF | TGTGCCAGCAGCTTGGACAGGGCTGGAAACACCATATATTTT
TRBJ2-2 | TRBV12-3/TRBV12-4 | . | . | CASSFQFDGELFF | TGTGCCAGCAGTTTTCAGTTTGACGGGGAGCTGTTTTTT
TRBJ1-6 | TRBV5-1 | . | . | CASASGRAEYNSPLHF | TGCGCCAGCGCCTCAGGGCGTGCAGAATATAATTCACCCCTCCACTTT
TRBJ1-2 | TRBV4-1 | . | . | CASSPKPGLDYGYTF | TGCGCCAGCAGCCCTAAACCCGGGTTGGACTATGGCTACACCTTC
TRBJ1-1 | TRBV7-8 | . | TRBD1 | CASSFRLGTGNFNTEAFF | TGTGCCAGCAGCTTCAGGCTGGGGACAGGGAATTTCAACACTGAAGCTTTCTTT
TRBJ1-1 | TRBV3-1/TRBV3-2 | . | . | CASSETGLVIEAFF | TGTGCCAGCAGCGAAACAGGGCTCGTTATCGAAGCTTTCTTT
TRBJ2-6 | TRBV10-3 | . | TRBD1 | CAISETPGQEGGGANVLTF | TGTGCCATCAGTGAGACCCCGGGACAGGAGGGGGGTGGGGCCAACGTCCTGACTTTC
TRBJ2-2 | TRBV5-1 | . | TRBD1 | CASRKDREELFF | TGCGCCAGCCGAAAGGACAGGGAAGAGCTGTTTTTT
TRBJ2-7 | TRBV6-5 | . | TRBD1 | CASSPSTGSYEQYF | TGTGCCAGCAGTCCCTCGACAGGGTCCTACGAGCAGTACTTC
TRBJ1-5 | TRBV19 | many | TRBD1 | CASSIGQGAYQPQHF | TGTGCCAGTAGTATAGGACAGGGGGCATATCAGCCCCAGCATTTT
TRBJ1-5 | TRBV2 | few | . | CASSEGMVSGQPQHF | TGTGCCAGCAGTGAAGGCATGGTTAGCGGGCAGCCCCAGCATTTT
TRBJ2-7 | TRBV5-4 | . | . | CASSLSQSTYEQYF | TGTGCCAGCAGCTTGAGTCAGTCGACCTACGAGCAGTACTTC
TRBJ2-7 | TRBV2 | once | TRBD2 | CASSAGGTREQYF | TGTGCCAGCAGTGCGGGGGGGACCCGCGAGCAGTACTTC
TRBJ2-3 | TRBV5-1 | . | TRBD2 | CASSPRTSGLTDTQYF | TGCGCCAGCAGCCCTCGGACTAGCGGGCTCACAGATACGCAGTATTTT
TRBJ2-5 | TRBV5-4 | . | . | CASSLAPLASQETQYF | TGTGCCAGCAGCTTGGCCCCGCTAGCGAGTCAAGAGACCCAGTACTTC